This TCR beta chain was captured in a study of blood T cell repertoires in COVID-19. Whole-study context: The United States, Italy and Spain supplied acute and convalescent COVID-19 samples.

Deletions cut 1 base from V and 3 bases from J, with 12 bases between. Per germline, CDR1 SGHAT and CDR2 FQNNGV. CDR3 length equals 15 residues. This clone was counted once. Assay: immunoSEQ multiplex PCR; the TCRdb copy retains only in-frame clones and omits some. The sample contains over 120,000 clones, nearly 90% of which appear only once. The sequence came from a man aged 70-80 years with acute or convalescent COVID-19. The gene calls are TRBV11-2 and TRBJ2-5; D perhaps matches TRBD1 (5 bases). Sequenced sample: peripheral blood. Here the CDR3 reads CASSLVRGREETQYF. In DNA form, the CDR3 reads TGTGCCAGCAGCTTAGTAAGGGGCCGAGAAGAGACCCAGTACTTC.